These 14 T cell receptor beta chains share one sample of origin, sequenced in a study of blood T cell repertoires in COVID-19. The protocol was immunoSEQ multiplex PCR, while the TCRdb copy is restricted to in-frame clones and leaves out a portion. The sample holds some 150,000 clones, 80% to 85% seen once. The sequenced material came from peripheral blood. These receptors originate from a human donor in a cohort sampled during active COVID-19.

V usage is TRBV3-1 (or the pseudogene TRBV3-2) and J usage is TRBJ2-7, with D maybe TRBD2 (5 bases). V lost 0 bases and J lost 4, with 16 bases in between. Germline V CDR1 and CDR2: LGHDT, YNNKEL (reference sequence). The CDR3 loop spans 16 amino acids. As DNA, the CDR3 is TGTGCCAGCAGCCAAGAAGGGCTGAGAGGGTCATACGAGCAGTACTTC. This codes for CASSQEGLRGSYEQYF.

This chain connects TRBV3-1 (or the pseudogene TRBV3-2) to TRBJ2-7, with 8 bases identical to TRBD1. Germline assignment: CDR1 LGHDT and CDR2 YNNKEL (reference sequence). With V trimmed by 2 bases and J by 1 base, 4 bases remained unmatched. This CDR3 region has 15 residues. CDR3 residues: CASSQRWTGSYEQYF. DNA for the CDR3: TGTGCCAGCAGCCAAAGATGGACAGGGTCCTACGAGCAGTACTTC.

This chain uses TRBV14 with TRBJ1-2, with D unresolved. From germline, CDR1 is SGHDN and CDR2 FVKESK. V shed 0 bases and J shed 4 bases, with 9 bases lying between them. The CDR3 runs to 14 residues. CDR3 in amino acids: CASSQDRGVYGYTF. As DNA, the CDR3 is TGTGCCAGCAGCCAAGATCGAGGAGTCTATGGCTACACCTTC.

The rearrangement joins TRBV7-2 to TRBJ1-1; D uncertain. Trimming took off 1 base at V and 11 bases at J, with 11 bases between the two ends. In germline, CDR1 is SGHTA, CDR2 FQGNSA. The CDR3 has 12 residues. CDR3 residues: CASSLDAGRAFF. The CDR3 nucleotides read TGTGCCAGCAGCTTAGATGCTGGGCGCGCTTTCTTT.

The chain couples TRBV27 to TRBJ2-7; D not certain. CDR1 is MNHEY and CDR2 is SMNVEV in the germline V gene (reference sequence). The CDR3 is made up of 11 amino acids. The V end was cut by 5 bases, the J end by 4 bases, with 6 bases between. For the CDR3, the DNA is TGTGCCAGCAGTCGAGGATACGAGCAGTACTTC. Amino acid sequence: CASSRGYEQYF.

The rearrangement joins TRBV6-6 to TRBJ2-7, with D perhaps matching TRBD1 (6 bases). Germline CDR1 and CDR2: MNHNY and SVGAGI (reference sequence). Trimming cost V 6 bases and J 2 bases, with 17 bases left between them. The CDR3 has 15 residues. The CDR3 loop reads CASRDSGATPYEQYF. Here the CDR3 DNA reads TGTGCCAGCAGGGATTCAGGGGCTACGCCCTACGAGCAGTACTTC.

J is TRBJ2-1 and V is TRBV15, with 11 bases lining up with TRBD1. This CDR3 contains 17 residues. V was pared by 0 bases and J by 7 bases, with 8 bases of the junction left unmatched. The germline V gene encodes CDR1 LNHNV and CDR2 YYDKDF (reference sequence). The CDR3 bases are TGTGCCACCAGCAGAGATCTACCCGGGACAGGGGGGAATGAGCAGTTCTTC. Translation gives CATSRDLPGTGGNEQFF. Using reference TRBV15 and TRBJ2-1 for the parts outside the CDR3, the full variable domain is DAMVIQNPRYQVTQFGKPVTLSCSQTLNHNVMYWYQQKSSQAPKLLFHYYDKDFNNEADTPDNFQSRRPNTSFCFLDIRSPGLGDTAMYLCATSRDLPGTGGNEQFFGPGTRLTVL.

This sequence joins TRBV11-2 and TRBJ1-2, with 8 bases fitting TRBD1. CDR3 length: 16 residues. Germline V lookup: CDR1 SGHAT, CDR2 FQNNGV. Losses at the gene ends were 3 bases for V and 0 bases for J; bases not matched to a gene: 6. CDR3 coding DNA: TGTGCCAGCAGCTTGGACAGGGTGGGGGCTAACTATGGCTACACCTTC. Translating it yields CASSLDRVGANYGYTF.

This rearrangement joins TRBV9 to TRBJ2-6; TRBD1 matches 9 bases. CDR1 is SGDLS and CDR2 is YYNGEE in the germline V gene. The CDR3 consists of 18 residues. With 3 bases clipped from V and 2 bases from J, the junction kept 9 bases outside the gene matches. Here the CDR3 DNA reads TGTGCCAGCAGCGCGCCCTCCTGGGACAGGGCTGGGGCCAACGTCCTGACTTTC. Amino acid sequence: CASSAPSWDRAGANVLTF.

This clone was observed at least ten times. This chain joins TRBV27 and TRBJ2-1; 15 bases agree with TRBD2. The V segment lost 1 base and the J segment 4 bases; nucleotides outside the gene matches: 20. The CDR3 consists of 23 residues. Germline loops: CDR1 MNHEY, CDR2 SMNVEV (reference sequence). The CDR3 is CASSLFGLAGGDKGPAIYNEQFF. In DNA, the CDR3 is TGTGCCAGCAGTTTATTCGGACTAGCGGGGGGGGACAAGGGTCCGGCAATATACAATGAGCAGTTCTTC.

V gene TRBV18 combines with J gene TRBJ1-6; 8 bases are a match to TRBD1. Per the germline V gene, CDR1 is KGHSH and CDR2 is LQKENI. J was trimmed by 0 bases and V by 2 bases; bases with no gene match: 6. The CDR3 extends over 18 amino acids. The CDR3 protein is CASSPKGQDSSYNSPLHF. CDR3 DNA: TGTGCCAGCTCACCAAAGGGACAGGATAGCTCCTATAATTCACCCCTCCACTTT.

This sequence joins TRBV11-3 and TRBJ2-7; possible D gene TRBD1, 6 bases. CDR1 is SGHNT and CDR2 is YENEEA in the germline V gene. Trimming left V 7 bases short and J 3 bases short, with 10 bases between. The CDR3 contains 12 residues. The CDR3 nucleotides read TGTGCCAGCAATACGGACAGCTACGAGCAGTACTTC. Translated: CASNTDSYEQYF.

The V call is TRBV6-2 or TRBV6-3, the J call TRBJ2-4; 7 bases match TRBD2. Germline CDR1 MNHEY, CDR2 SVGEGT. The CDR3 consists of 18 residues. The J segment lost 7 bases and the V segment lost 0 bases, leaving 15 bases of the junction unmatched. CDR3 residues: CASSYSAGETVGTNIQYF. In DNA, the CDR3 is TGTGCCAGCAGTTACTCGGCGGGGGAAACAGTGGGGACCAACATTCAGTACTTC.

V is TRBV6-5 and J is TRBJ2-2, with a tentative D call TRBD2 (7 bases). The CDR3 is 16 residues long. V lost 4 bases, J lost 6 bases, and 18 bases lay in between. Per germline, CDR1 MNHEY and CDR2 SVGAGI. The CDR3 spells CASSSLTGGPPGELFF. The CDR3 bases are TGTGCCAGCAGTTCCCTAACGGGGGGCCCCCCCGGGGAGCTGTTTTTT.